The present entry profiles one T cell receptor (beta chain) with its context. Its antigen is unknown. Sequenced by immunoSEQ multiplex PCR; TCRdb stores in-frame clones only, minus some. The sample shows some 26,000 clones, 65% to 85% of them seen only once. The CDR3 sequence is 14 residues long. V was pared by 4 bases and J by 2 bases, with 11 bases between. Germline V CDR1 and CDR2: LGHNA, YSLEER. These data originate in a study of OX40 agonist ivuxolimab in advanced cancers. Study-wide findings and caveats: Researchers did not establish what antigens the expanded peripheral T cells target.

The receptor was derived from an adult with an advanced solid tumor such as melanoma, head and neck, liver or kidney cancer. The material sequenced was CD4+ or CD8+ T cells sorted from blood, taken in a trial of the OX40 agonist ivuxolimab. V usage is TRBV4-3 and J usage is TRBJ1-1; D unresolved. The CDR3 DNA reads TGCGCCAGCAGCCTATTTTCCGCTAACACTGAAGCTTTCTTT. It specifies CASSLFSANTEAFF.